These 31 T cell receptor beta chains came from one sample sequenced in a study of T cell responses to AZD1222 COVID-19 vaccine. The protocol was immunoSEQ multiplex PCR, while the TCRdb copy is restricted to in-frame clones and leaves out a portion. The sample lists approximately 140,000 clones; about 92% were seen once. Material: peripheral blood, obtained on day 0 of AZD1222 vaccination. These receptors all stem from an adult in good health.

V gene TRBV7-9 combines with J gene TRBJ2-1; D gene ambiguous. V was cut by 3 bases and J by 9 bases, with 9 bases left in between. This CDR3 contains 12 residues. From germline, CDR1 is SEHNR and CDR2 FQNEAQ (reference sequence). CDR3 region: CASSFAPSEQFF. The CDR3 coding sequence is TGTGCCAGCAGCTTTGCCCCCAGTGAGCAGTTCTTC.

The chain is built from TRBV4-1 and TRBJ1-1, with D maybe TRBD1 (5 bases). Trimming removed 5 bases from V and 2 bases from J, with 18 bases in between. The CDR3 covers 16 residues. CDR1 is MGHRA, CDR2 YSYEKL, per germline. DNA for the CDR3: TGCGCCAGCAGCAACCTCCGGGGACCGGGTAACACTGAAGCTTTCTTT. It specifies CASSNLRGPGNTEAFF.

This chain connects TRBV6-5 to TRBJ2-2; no definite D call. Trimming cost V 2 bases and J 6 bases, with 7 bases left between them. The germline V gene has CDR1 MNHEY and CDR2 SVGAGI. CDR3 size: 13 residues. The chain's CDR3 is CASSYKRSGELFF. The DNA of the CDR3 is TGTGCCAGCAGTTACAAGCGCTCCGGGGAGCTGTTTTTT.

The chain couples TRBV4-1 to TRBJ2-1, with 12 bases that match TRBD2. The CDR3 covers 17 residues. After removal of 3 bases from V and 8 bases from J, the junction contained 11 bases not matched to a gene. Per the germline V gene, CDR1 is MGHRA and CDR2 is YSYEKL. This chain's CDR3 is CASSQTSTSGSRDEQFF. The CDR3 DNA sequence: TGCGCCAGCAGCCAGACCTCGACTAGCGGGAGTCGGGATGAGCAGTTCTTC.

The V gene is TRBV24-1, the J gene TRBJ2-3; D gene uncertain. This CDR3 is built from 13 residues. V shed 4 bases and J shed 3 bases, with 7 bases lying between them. CDR1 KGHDR and CDR2 SFDVKD come from the germline V gene. The CDR3 DNA follows: TGTGCCACCAGTGACCGAAGAACAGATACGCAGTATTTT. This gives the protein CATSDRRTDTQYF.

The chain links TRBV25-1 to TRBJ2-5; no definite D call. The CDR3 sequence is 13 residues long. Germline V lookup: CDR1 MGHDK, CDR2 SYGVNS. Trimming removed 3 bases from V and 2 bases from J, with 7 bases in between. This chain's CDR3 is CASSEWGQETQYF. The CDR3 DNA follows: TGTGCCAGCAGTGAGTGGGGTCAAGAGACCCAGTACTTC.

The chain recombines TRBV6-5 with TRBJ2-7, with no clear D. Trimming stripped 10 bases from V and 5 bases from J, with 12 bases between. The CDR3 loop spans 11 amino acids. Per germline, CDR1 MNHEY and CDR2 SVGAGI. The CDR3 nucleotides are TGTGCCACACGATCAGGCAACGAGCAGTACTTC. The encoded protein is CATRSGNEQYF.

The chain has TRBV28 and TRBJ1-5; 7 bases match TRBD1. The CDR3 is 12 amino acids. Germline-derived CDR1 and CDR2 are MDHEN and SYDVKM. With V trimmed by 8 bases and J by 4 bases, 2 bases remained unmatched. The CDR3: CASRGQNQPQHF. CDR3 bases: TGTGCCAGCCGGGGACAGAATCAGCCCCAGCATTTT.

The rearrangement links TRBV5-1 to TRBJ2-7, with D possibly TRBD2 on 6 matching bases. Germline loops: CDR1 SGHRS, CDR2 YFSETQ. V lost 4 bases to trimming and J lost 4 bases, with 21 bases between them. CDR3 length equals 16 residues. CDR3 DNA sequence: TGCGCCAGCAGCCCCCTATCAGGAGGGGCGCTGTACGAGCAGTACTTC. This sequence encodes CASSPLSGGALYEQYF.

The V and J genes are TRBV5-1 and TRBJ2-7, with 7 bases matching TRBD2. The trim removed 0 bases at V and 5 bases at J, leaving 14 bases unmatched. The CDR3 runs 17 residues. Per germline, CDR1 SGHRS and CDR2 YFSETQ. In nucleotides, the CDR3 is TGCGCCAGCAGCTTGGTGGCTAGCGGATCCTTTTATCACGAGCAGTACTTC. Amino acids: CASSLVASGSFYHEQYF.

The genes are TRBV11-2 and TRBJ1-2; 7 nucleotides line up with TRBD1. Trimming cost V 5 bases and J 8 bases; bases outside gene matches: 5. The CDR3 spans 12 residues. CDR1 is SGHAT, CDR2 FQNNGV, per germline. The DNA of the CDR3 is TGTGCCAGCAGCCCGTCGACAGGGGGCTACACCTTC. Protein: CASSPSTGGYTF. Combining the CDR3 with reference TRBV11-2 and TRBJ1-2 gives the whole variable domain EAGVAQSPRYKIIEKRQSVAFWCNPISGHATLYWYQQILGQGPKLLIQFQNNGVVDDSQLPKDRFSAERLKGVDSTLKIQPAKLEDSAVYLCASSPSTGGYTFGSGTRLTVV.

The chain carries TRBV10-3 and TRBJ2-3; tentatively, D is TRBD2 (5 bases). Trimming pared 3 bases from V and 0 bases from J, leaving 16 bases between. This CDR3 comprises 17 residues. Germline V gene data show CDR1 as ENHRY and CDR2 as SYGVKD. CDR3 nucleotide sequence: TGTGCCATCAGTGACGAACTAGACACGGAAAGCACAGATACGCAGTATTTT. This codes for CAISDELDTESTDTQYF.

This chain uses TRBV28 with TRBJ1-2, with 7 bases lining up with TRBD1. The CDR3 is 13 amino acids. Germline V gene lookup returns CDR1 MDHEN and CDR2 SYDVKM. V was clipped by 6 bases and J by 9 bases; unmatched bases: 10. CDR3 DNA sequence: TGTGCCAGCAGATGGACAGGCGGCGCGAGCTACACCTTC. Translating gives CASRWTGGASYTF.

The chain combines TRBV6-1 with TRBJ2-7, with 8 bases fitting TRBD2. CDR1 and CDR2 from the germline V gene are MNHNS and SASEGT. CDR3 length: 18 amino acids. J lost 6 bases, V lost 0 bases, and 16 bases had no gene match. CDR3 region: CASSEAVFSGRAHSEQYF. CDR3 DNA sequence: TGTGCCAGCAGTGAAGCGGTATTTTCCGGGAGGGCCCACTCCGAGCAGTACTTC.

The chain uses TRBV5-1 and TRBJ2-2, with TRBD2 matching over 14 bases. The length of the CDR3 is 18 residues. Germline CDR1 and CDR2: SGHRS and YFSETQ. J was trimmed by 5 bases and V by 2 bases; bases with no gene match: 8. CDR3 in DNA: TGCGCCAGCAGCTTTGGGGGACTAGCGGGAGATCAAACCGGGGAGCTGTTTTTT. Residues: CASSFGGLAGDQTGELFF. The complete variable domain, with remaining parts taken from reference TRBV5-1 and TRBJ2-2, reads KAGVTQTPRYLIKTRGQQVTLSCSPISGHRSVSWYQQTPGQGLQFLFEYFSETQRNKGNFPGRFSGRQFSNSRSEMNVSTLELGDSALYLCASSFGGLAGDQTGELFFGEGSRLTVL.

V usage is TRBV7-9 and J usage is TRBJ2-7, with 7 bases matching TRBD1. The CDR3 extends over 16 amino acids. V shed 0 bases and J 3 bases; nucleotides not matched to a gene: 8. Germline-derived CDR1 and CDR2 are SEHNR and FQNEAQ (reference sequence). The CDR3 spells CASSLAAGTVLYEQYF. The CDR3 DNA is TGTGCCAGCAGCTTAGCGGCCGGGACAGTGCTCTACGAGCAGTACTTC.

V is TRBV28 and J is TRBJ1-6; 9 bases align to TRBD1. This CDR3 has 18 residues. Trimming removed 6 bases from V and 0 bases from J; junction bases left unmatched: 9. Germline V gene lookup returns CDR1 MDHEN and CDR2 SYDVKM. CDR3 loop: CASSLGTGPPSYNSPLHF. As DNA, the CDR3 is TGTGCCAGCAGCCTCGGGACAGGGCCACCCTCCTATAATTCACCCCTCCACTTT.

The J gene is TRBJ2-7, the V gene TRBV6-5; TRBD1 matches 7 bases. Trimming cost V 6 bases and J 2 bases; bases outside gene matches: 10. The CDR3 is made up of 15 amino acids. In germline, CDR1 is MNHEY, CDR2 SVGAGI. The CDR3 coding sequence is TGTGCCAGCAGCGTACCACAGGGGACCACCTACGAGCAGTACTTC. It encodes CASSVPQGTTYEQYF.

This chain links TRBV11-2 with TRBJ1-1; D is undetermined. Looked up from germline, CDR1 is SGHAT and CDR2 is FQNNGV. V dropped 5 bases and J dropped 6 bases, with 10 bases sitting between them. The CDR3 extends over 12 amino acids. The CDR3 sequence: CASSLREAEAFF. Written as DNA, the CDR3 is TGTGCCAGCAGCCTACGGGAGGCTGAAGCTTTCTTT.

This clone appeared once. The V gene is TRBV3-1 (or the pseudogene TRBV3-2), the J gene TRBJ1-2, with D maybe TRBD1 (5 bases). The V gene lost 0 bases and the J gene lost 9 bases, with 14 bases spanning the gap. The length of the CDR3 is 14 residues. Germline V gene lookup returns CDR1 LGHDT and CDR2 YNNKEL (reference sequence). CDR3 protein: CASSQEFRDPSYTF. The CDR3 coding sequence is TGTGCCAGCAGCCAAGAATTCAGGGACCCTAGCTACACCTTC.

This sequence joins TRBV7-9 and TRBJ2-1; no clear D. Trimming pared 2 bases from V and 10 bases from J, leaving 3 bases between. There are 10 residues in the CDR3. Germline CDR1 is SEHNR and CDR2 is FQNEAQ (reference sequence). CDR3 sequence (DNA): TGTGCCAGCAGCTTAAAAGAGCAGTTCTTC. Translation: CASSLKEQFF.

The J gene is TRBJ1-2, the V gene TRBV7-2; D call uncertain. Between the trimmed V and J ends, which lost 0 bases and 4 bases, there was a span of 15 bases. This CDR3 region has 16 residues. Germline V gene sequence: CDR1 SGHTA, CDR2 FQGNSA. The CDR3 here is CASSLASQVLIYGYTF. The CDR3 bases are TGTGCCAGCAGCTTAGCATCCCAGGTGCTGATCTATGGCTACACCTTC.

The J gene is TRBJ2-5, the V gene TRBV4-1, with a tentative D call TRBD2 (5 bases). CDR3 size: 15 residues. Germline-derived CDR1 and CDR2 are MGHRA and YSYEKL. The V end lost 0 bases, the J end lost 1 base, and 9 bases lay between the germline ends. The CDR3 sequence: CASSQDLAPQETQYF. The CDR3 DNA is TGCGCCAGCAGCCAAGATTTAGCGCCCCAAGAGACCCAGTACTTC.

V and J are TRBV3-1 (or the pseudogene TRBV3-2) and TRBJ1-2, with 9 bases identical to TRBD1. This CDR3 spans 15 amino acids. V shed 4 bases and J 5 bases; nucleotides not matched to a gene: 8. The germline CDR1 and CDR2 sequences are LGHDT and YNNKEL (reference sequence). CDR3 region: CASSPQYRGRYGYTF. The CDR3 DNA reads TGTGCCAGCAGCCCACAATACAGGGGGCGATATGGCTACACCTTC.

J is TRBJ2-7 and V is TRBV5-1, with 7 bases matching TRBD2. V was clipped by 4 bases and J by 3 bases; unmatched bases: 4. Germline V gene sequence: CDR1 SGHRS, CDR2 YFSETQ. This CDR3 is built from 13 residues. CDR3 amino acids: CASSPGLDYEQYF. In DNA, the CDR3 is TGCGCCAGCAGCCCAGGACTAGACTACGAGCAGTACTTC.

The chain carries TRBV12-3 or TRBV12-4 and TRBJ2-6, with D uncertain. The V end was cut by 5 bases, the J end by 1 base, with 3 bases between. The length of the CDR3 is 13 residues. The CDR3, as DNA: TGTGCCAGCAGTCGTTCTGGGGCCAACGTCCTGACTTTC. Translation gives CASSRSGANVLTF.

The sample holds one count of this clone. The chain combines TRBV29-1 with TRBJ1-4, with 8 positions matching TRBD1. V shed 6 bases, J shed 7 bases, and the junction held 10 bases outside the gene matches. The CDR3 has 14 residues. The germline gives CDR1 SQVTM, CDR2 ANQGSEA. The CDR3 DNA reads as TGCAGCGTGGGCGACAGGGGAAGTAGTGAAAAACTGTTTTTT. Translated, it gives CSVGDRGSSEKLFF.

This clone was found a few times. V and J are TRBV7-9 and TRBJ2-7; the D gene is possibly TRBD1 (6 bases). V lost 1 base and J lost 0, with 16 bases in between. The germline CDR1 and CDR2 sequences are SEHNR and FQNEAQ (reference sequence). The CDR3 length is 17 residues. Here the CDR3 reads CASSLDPGQLFSYEQYF. The CDR3 DNA reads TGTGCCAGCAGCTTAGACCCTGGACAGCTTTTCTCCTACGAGCAGTACTTC.

The chain joins TRBV19 to TRBJ1-4, with D tentatively TRBD1 (5 bases). The CDR3 contains 12 residues. V gave up 5 bases and J gave up 12 bases, with 13 bases separating them. Germline-derived CDR1 and CDR2 are LNHDA and SQIVND (reference sequence). For the CDR3, the DNA is TGTGCCAGTAGTCCGGACATTAGTCAACTGTTTTTT. It is translated as CASSPDISQLFF.

This clone was seen a single time. This rearrangement joins TRBV25-1 to TRBJ2-7; the D gene is possibly TRBD2 (5 bases). This CDR3 has 17 residues. The V gene lost 6 bases and the J gene lost 3 bases, with 24 bases spanning the gap. Germline CDR1 is MGHDK and CDR2 is SYGVNS. The CDR3 region has the DNA TGTGCCAGCAGCCCGAATAGGCTAGCAGACCCGCGCTACGAGCAGTACTTC. It yields the protein CASSPNRLADPRYEQYF.

The chain carries TRBV28 and TRBJ1-1; no reliable D call. Germline CDR1 MDHEN, CDR2 SYDVKM. The CDR3 consists of 12 residues. Trimming cost V 7 bases and J 1 base, with 7 bases left between them. Here the CDR3 reads CASKVGNTEAFF. The CDR3 DNA is TGTGCCAGCAAGGTCGGGAACACTGAAGCTTTCTTT.